This entry lists 9 T cell receptor beta chains sequenced from one sample in a study of blood T cell repertoires in COVID-19. The protocol was immunoSEQ multiplex PCR, while the TCRdb copy is restricted to in-frame clones and leaves out a portion. The sample includes 43,000 or so clones, less than 90% seen only once; the top ten take around 7.4%. The sequencing sample was made of peripheral blood. The source is a man aged 60 to 69 with active COVID-19.

The rearrangement links TRBV6-5 to TRBJ1-4; 7 bases fit TRBD1. The CDR3 has 14 residues. Germline assignment: CDR1 MNHEY and CDR2 SVGAGI. The ends lost 5 bases at V and 13 bases at J; junction bases unmatched: 13. The CDR3 nucleotides read TGTGCCAGCAGTACGACAGGGAGAAACAAGGGACTGTTTTTT. Residues: CASSTTGRNKGLFF.

For the CDR3, the DNA is TGTGCCACCAGCAGGGACATAGGTAGTGAAAAACTGTTTTTT. It is translated as CATSRDIGSEKLFF. V gene TRBV15 combines with J gene TRBJ1-4; weak D call: TRBD1 (5 bases). The CDR3 runs to 14 residues. Trimming took 3 bases from V and 7 from J, leaving 12 bases between them. Germline CDR1 is LNHNV and CDR2 is YYDKDF (reference sequence).

The V call is TRBV2, the J call TRBJ2-3; D remains unclear. The V end lost 7 bases, the J end lost 0 bases, and 8 bases lay between the germline ends. The CDR3 runs 13 residues. Germline lookup yields CDR1 SNHLY and CDR2 FYNNEI. The CDR3 DNA reads as TGTGCCAGCAATCCTTTTAGCACAGATACGCAGTATTTT. As protein: CASNPFSTDTQYF.

This rearrangement joins TRBV20-1 to TRBJ2-7; D gene uncertain. The germline V and J ends were trimmed by 3 bases and 9 bases, with 9 bases remaining between them. The CDR3 consists of 10 residues. CDR1 DFQATT and CDR2 SNEGSKA come from the germline V gene (reference sequence). The CDR3 DNA is TGCAGTGCTAGGGCGGTCGGGCAGTACTTC. This sequence encodes CSARAVGQYF.

This rearrangement joins TRBV9 to TRBJ1-5; D perhaps matches TRBD1 (5 bases). Trimming took off 4 bases at V and 4 bases at J, with 9 bases between the two ends. There are 13 residues in the CDR3. Germline assignment: CDR1 SGDLS and CDR2 YYNGEE. The CDR3 spells CASSTRQNQPQHF. As DNA, the CDR3 is TGTGCCAGCAGCACGAGACAGAATCAGCCCCAGCATTTT.

The rearrangement links TRBV5-6 to TRBJ2-5, with D perhaps TRBD1 (6 bases). Germline V gene sequence: CDR1 SGHDT, CDR2 YYEEEE. V lost 2 bases and J 3 bases, leaving 11 bases between the germline ends. The CDR3 sequence is 14 residues long. DNA of the CDR3: TGTGCCAGCAGCTTTGACGGGACAAAAGAGACCCAGTACTTC. This sequence encodes CASSFDGTKETQYF.

This clone was picked up a small number of times. The rearrangement joins TRBV15 to TRBJ2-5; 9 nucleotides match TRBD2. Trimming removed 9 bases from V and 4 bases from J; junction bases left unmatched: 18. Germline V gives CDR1 LNHNV, CDR2 YYDKDF (reference sequence). CDR3 length: 17 residues. The CDR3 nucleotides are TGTGCCACTCAGATCGGTGTGGCGGGGGGGCGGAGAGAGACCCAGTACTTC. It translates to CATQIGVAGGRRETQYF.

The chain couples TRBV6-1 to TRBJ2-4, with D possibly being TRBD1 (6 bases). V gave up 3 bases and J gave up 6 bases, with 12 bases separating them. There are 14 residues in the CDR3. Germline CDR1 is MNHNS and CDR2 is SASEGT. This CDR3 reads CASSEAQGRNIQYF. Written as DNA, the CDR3 is TGTGCCAGCAGTGAGGCACAGGGAAGAAACATTCAGTACTTC.

The rearrangement links TRBV6-6 to TRBJ2-7; 9 bases align to TRBD1. The CDR3 length is 14 residues. Germline V gene sequence: CDR1 MNHNY, CDR2 SVGAGI (reference sequence). V gave up 6 bases and J gave up 5 bases; unmatched junction bases: 8. The CDR3 bases are TGTGCCAGCAGACTTAGGACAGGGGACGACGAGCAGTACTTC. It specifies CASRLRTGDDEQYF.